The clone carrying this TCR beta chain came up a few times. The antigen is not known. The source of the sample is a study of response to subunit inactivated influenza vaccine. Study results and limitations: With each seasonal influenza vaccination, the authors suggested, few new T cells are recruited.

One entry per CDR3 protein, called by TCRdb with MiXCR from the RT-PCR reads. The sample includes around 500,000 distinct CDR3 sequences, approximately 9.9% of them seen just once. V gave up 6 bases and J gave up 6 bases, with 21 bases separating them. The germline CDR1 and CDR2 sequences are ENHRY and SYGVKD. The CDR3 contains 16 residues. This receptor was obtained from a man aged 45-65 years who received an inactivated influenza vaccine. The rearrangement links TRBV10-3 to TRBJ2-1; D perhaps matches TRBD2 (5 bases). The sample in question was PBMCs from blood, obtained 35 to 45 days after vaccination. This CDR3 reads CAISEGIEKARNEQFF. The CDR3 DNA reads TGTGCCATCAGCGAGGGAATAGAAAAGGCGCGCAATGAGCAGTTCTTC.